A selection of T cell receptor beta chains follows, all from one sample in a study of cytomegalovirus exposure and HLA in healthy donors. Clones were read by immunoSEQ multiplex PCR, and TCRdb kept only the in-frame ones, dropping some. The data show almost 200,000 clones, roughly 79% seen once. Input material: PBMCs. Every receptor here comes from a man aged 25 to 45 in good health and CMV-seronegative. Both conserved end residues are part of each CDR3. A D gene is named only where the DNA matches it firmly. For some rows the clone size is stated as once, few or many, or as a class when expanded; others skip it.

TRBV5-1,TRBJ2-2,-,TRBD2,CASSGRATGELFF,TGCGCCAGCAGTGGGAGGGCCACCGGGGAGCTGTTTTTT
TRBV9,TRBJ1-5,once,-,CASSVGGGLVQPQHF,TGTGCCAGCAGCGTAGGAGGGGGTTTGGTTCAGCCCCAGCATTTT
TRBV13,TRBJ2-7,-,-,CASSAQSYEQYF,TGTGCCAGCAGCGCGCAATCCTACGAGCAGTACTTC
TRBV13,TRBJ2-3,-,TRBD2,CASSLGLAGGSTDTQYF,TGTGCCAGCAGCTTGGGACTAGCGGGAGGGAGCACAGATACGCAGTATTTT
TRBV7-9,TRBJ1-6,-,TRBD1,CASSNDRGLNSPLHF,TGTGCCAGCAGCAACGACAGGGGGCTCAATTCACCCCTCCACTTT
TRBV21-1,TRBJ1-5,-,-,CASYVNGESNQPQHF,TGTGCCAGCTACGTCAACGGGGAAAGCAATCAGCCCCAGCATTTT
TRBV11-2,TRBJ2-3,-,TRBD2,CASSPGLVGSTDTQYF,TGTGCCAGCAGCCCGGGACTAGTGGGCAGCACAGATACGCAGTATTTT
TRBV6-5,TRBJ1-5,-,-,CASSPLTRDNQPQHF,TGTGCCAGCAGTCCATTAACCCGGGACAATCAGCCCCAGCATTTT
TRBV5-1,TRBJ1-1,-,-,CASRLQGGGNTEAFF,TGCGCCAGCAGACTACAGGGAGGGGGGAACACTGAAGCTTTCTTT
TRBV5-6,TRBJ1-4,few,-,CASSSTGLGEKLFF,TGTGCCAGCAGCTCAACAGGGCTCGGAGAAAAACTGTTTTTT
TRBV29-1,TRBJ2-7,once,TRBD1,CSVTIRDRGLYEQYF,TGCAGCGTCACCATCCGGGACAGGGGACTATACGAGCAGTACTTC
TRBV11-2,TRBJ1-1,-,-,CASSLEGLKNTEAFF,TGTGCCAGCAGCTTGGAGGGACTGAAGAACACTGAAGCTTTCTTT
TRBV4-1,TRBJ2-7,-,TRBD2,CASSLTRTSFSYEQYF,TGCGCCAGCAGCCTCACCAGGACTAGCTTTTCCTACGAGCAGTACTTC
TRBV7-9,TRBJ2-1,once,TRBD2,CASSLQRERNEQFF,TGTGCCAGCAGCTTACAGCGGGAGAGGAATGAGCAGTTCTTC
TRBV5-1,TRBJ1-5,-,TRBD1,CASSLGDRGHQPQHF,TGCGCCAGCAGCTTGGGGGACAGGGGTCACCAGCCCCAGCATTTT
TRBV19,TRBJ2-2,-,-,CASSILVTGELFF,TGTGCCAGTAGTATTCTAGTCACCGGGGAGCTGTTTTTT
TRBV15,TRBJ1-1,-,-,CATSRTGFQPEAFF,TGTGCCACCAGCAGGACAGGTTTTCAGCCCGAAGCTTTCTTT
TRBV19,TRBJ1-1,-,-,CASSINRPPMNTEAFF,TGTGCCAGTAGCATAAACAGGCCTCCAATGAACACTGAAGCTTTCTTT
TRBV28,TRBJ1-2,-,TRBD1,CASRRQGANYGYTF,TGTGCCAGCAGAAGACAGGGGGCTAACTATGGCTACACCTTC
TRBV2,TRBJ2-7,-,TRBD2,CASSEVLAGGQYF,TGTGCCAGCAGTGAAGTACTAGCGGGGGGGCAGTACTTC
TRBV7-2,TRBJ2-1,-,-,CASSSVGSGLAGAEQFF,TGTGCCAGCAGCTCTGTCGGTAGCGGTTTGGCGGGCGCGGAGCAGTTCTTC